The following is a T cell receptor beta chain sequence with its context. Its cognate antigen is unknown. V lost 2 bases and J lost 4; bases outside the gene matches: 2. CDR1 is SGHRS, CDR2 YFSETQ, per germline. This CDR3 region has 15 residues. The data stem from a study of T cells in Graves' hyperthyroidism and ophthalmopathy. Points from the study as a whole: Among clonotypes expanded in thyroid above 0.001, most were also found in blood.

Uncontrolled infection, other autoimmune disease, pregnancy or lactation disqualified patients from enrolment. Amplification yielded TCR beta CDR3 regions, with RNA transcripts as the source. First-round RT-PCR with HTBI primers amplified the TCR CDR3 region. TCRdb itself ran the multiplex PCR reads through MiXCR, one entry per CDR3 protein. This sample has about 760,000 distinct CDR3 sequences, with about 35% found just once. Sequencing used blood. The chain employs TRBV5-1 and TRBJ2-5; 13 nucleotides agree with TRBD2. The source is a woman between 35 and 50 years old with Graves' hyperthyroidism. CDR3 sequence reads: CASSLRTSGGETQYF. The CDR3 nucleotides are TGCGCCAGCAGCTTAAGGACTAGCGGGGGAGAGACCCAGTACTTC. Based on the CDR3 plus reference TRBV5-1 and TRBJ2-5, the full variable domain is KAGVTQTPRYLIKTRGQQVTLSCSPISGHRSVSWYQQTPGQGLQFLFEYFSETQRNKGNFPGRFSGRQFSNSRSEMNVSTLELGDSALYLCASSLRTSGGETQYFGPGTRLLVL.